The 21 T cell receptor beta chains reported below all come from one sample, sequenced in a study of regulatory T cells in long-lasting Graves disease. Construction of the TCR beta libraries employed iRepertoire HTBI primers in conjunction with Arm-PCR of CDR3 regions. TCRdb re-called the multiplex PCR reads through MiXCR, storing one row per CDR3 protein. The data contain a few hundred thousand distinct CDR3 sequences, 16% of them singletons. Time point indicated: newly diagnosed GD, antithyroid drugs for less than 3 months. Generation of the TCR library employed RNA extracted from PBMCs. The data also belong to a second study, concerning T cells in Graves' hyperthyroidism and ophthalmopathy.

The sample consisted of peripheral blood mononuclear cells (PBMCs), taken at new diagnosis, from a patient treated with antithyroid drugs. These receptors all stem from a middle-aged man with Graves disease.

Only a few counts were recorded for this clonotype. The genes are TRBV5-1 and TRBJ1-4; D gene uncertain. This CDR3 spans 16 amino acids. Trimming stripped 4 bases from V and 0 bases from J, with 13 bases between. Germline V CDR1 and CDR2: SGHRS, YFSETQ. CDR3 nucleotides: TGCGCCAGCAGCCTAAACACGATCGCAACTAATGAAAAACTGTTTTTT. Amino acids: CASSLNTIATNEKLFF.

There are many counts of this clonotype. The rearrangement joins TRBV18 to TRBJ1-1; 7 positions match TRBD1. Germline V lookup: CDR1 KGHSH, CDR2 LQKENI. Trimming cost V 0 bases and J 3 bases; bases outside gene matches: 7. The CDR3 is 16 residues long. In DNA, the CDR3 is TGTGCCAGCTCACCACCGTATGGGCAGGGGGACACTGAAGCTTTCTTT. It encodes CASSPPYGQGDTEAFF.

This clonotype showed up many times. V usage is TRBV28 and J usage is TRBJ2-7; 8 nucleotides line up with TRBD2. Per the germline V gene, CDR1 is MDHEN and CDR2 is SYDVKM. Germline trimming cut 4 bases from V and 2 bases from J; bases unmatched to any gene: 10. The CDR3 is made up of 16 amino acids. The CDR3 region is CASSSVRRGVPYEQYF. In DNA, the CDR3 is TGTGCCAGCAGTTCAGTCCGGCGGGGGGTTCCCTACGAGCAGTACTTC.

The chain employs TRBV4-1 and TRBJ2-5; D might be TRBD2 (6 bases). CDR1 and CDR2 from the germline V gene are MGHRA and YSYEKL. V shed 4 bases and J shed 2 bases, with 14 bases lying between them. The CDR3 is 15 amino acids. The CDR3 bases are TGCGCCAGCAGCCCCCGGGAGAGGGGTCAAGAGACCCAGTACTTC. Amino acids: CASSPRERGQETQYF.

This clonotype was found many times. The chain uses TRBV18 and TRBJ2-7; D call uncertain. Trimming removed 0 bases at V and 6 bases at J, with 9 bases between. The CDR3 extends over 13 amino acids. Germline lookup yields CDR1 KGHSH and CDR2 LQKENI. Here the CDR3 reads CASSPPTVSEQYF. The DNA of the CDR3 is TGTGCCAGCTCACCACCCACGGTTTCCGAGCAGTACTTC.

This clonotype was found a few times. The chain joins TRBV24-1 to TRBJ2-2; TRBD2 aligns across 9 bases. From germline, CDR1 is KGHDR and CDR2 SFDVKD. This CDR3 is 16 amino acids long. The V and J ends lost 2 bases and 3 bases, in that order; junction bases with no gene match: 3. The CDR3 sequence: CATSDWRGGDTGELFF. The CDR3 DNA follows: TGTGCCACCAGTGATTGGCGGGGGGGCGACACCGGGGAGCTGTTTTTT.

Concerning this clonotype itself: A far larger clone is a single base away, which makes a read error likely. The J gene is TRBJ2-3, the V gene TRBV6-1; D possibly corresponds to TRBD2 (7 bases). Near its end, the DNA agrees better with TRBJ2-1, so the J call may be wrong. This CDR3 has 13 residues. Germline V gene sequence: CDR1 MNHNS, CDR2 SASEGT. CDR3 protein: CASGRGGNYEQFF. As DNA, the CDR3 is TGTGCCAGCGGTAGGGGGGGAAACTACGAGCAGTTCTTC.

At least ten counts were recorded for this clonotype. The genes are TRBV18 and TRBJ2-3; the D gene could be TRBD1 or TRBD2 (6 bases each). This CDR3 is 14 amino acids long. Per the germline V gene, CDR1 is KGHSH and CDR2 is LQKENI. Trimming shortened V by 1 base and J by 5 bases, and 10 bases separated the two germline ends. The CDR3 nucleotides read TGTGCCAGCTCACCACGGGGGGCCAGAGATACGCAGTATTTT. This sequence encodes CASSPRGARDTQYF.

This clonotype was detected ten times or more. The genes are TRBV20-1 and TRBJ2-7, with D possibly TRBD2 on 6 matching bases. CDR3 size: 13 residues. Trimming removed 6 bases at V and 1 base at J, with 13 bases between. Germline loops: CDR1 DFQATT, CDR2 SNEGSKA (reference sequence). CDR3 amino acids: CSAETSYSYEQYF. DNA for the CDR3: TGCAGTGCCGAAACTAGCTATTCCTACGAGCAGTACTTC.

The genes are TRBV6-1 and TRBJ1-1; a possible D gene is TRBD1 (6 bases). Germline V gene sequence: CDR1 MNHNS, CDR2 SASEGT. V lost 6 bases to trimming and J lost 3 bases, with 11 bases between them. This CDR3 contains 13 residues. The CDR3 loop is CASSRTGYTEAFF. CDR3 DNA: TGTGCCAGCAGCAGAACAGGGTACACTGAAGCTTTCTTT.

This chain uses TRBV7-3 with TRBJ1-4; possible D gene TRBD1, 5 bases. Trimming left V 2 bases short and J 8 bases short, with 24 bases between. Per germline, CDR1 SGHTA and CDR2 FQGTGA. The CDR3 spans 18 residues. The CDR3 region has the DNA TGTGCCAGCAGCTTATATCCCGACTCCAGGGTAGTAAGGGAAAAACTGTTTTTT. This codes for CASSLYPDSRVVREKLFF.

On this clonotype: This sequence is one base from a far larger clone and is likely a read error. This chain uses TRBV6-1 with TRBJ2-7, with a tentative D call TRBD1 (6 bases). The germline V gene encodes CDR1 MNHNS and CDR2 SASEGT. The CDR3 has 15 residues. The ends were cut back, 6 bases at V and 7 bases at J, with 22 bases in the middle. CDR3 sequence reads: CASRASGTTYNEQYF. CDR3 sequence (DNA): TGTGCCAGCAGGGCCTCCGGGACAACGTACAATGAGCAGTACTTC.

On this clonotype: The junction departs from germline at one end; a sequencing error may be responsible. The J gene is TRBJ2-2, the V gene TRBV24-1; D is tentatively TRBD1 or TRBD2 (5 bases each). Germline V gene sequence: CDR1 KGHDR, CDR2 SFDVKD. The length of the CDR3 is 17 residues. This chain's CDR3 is CAASDLHGAANTGELFF. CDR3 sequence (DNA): TGTGCCGCCAGTGATTTGCACGGGGCAGCGAACACCGGGGAGCTGTTTTTT.

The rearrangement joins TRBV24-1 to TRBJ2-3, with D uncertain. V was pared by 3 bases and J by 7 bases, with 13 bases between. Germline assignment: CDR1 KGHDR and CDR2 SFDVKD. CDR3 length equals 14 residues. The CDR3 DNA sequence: TGTGCCACCAGTGATCCCCCCCCGACACATACGCAGTATTTT. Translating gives CATSDPPPTHTQYF.

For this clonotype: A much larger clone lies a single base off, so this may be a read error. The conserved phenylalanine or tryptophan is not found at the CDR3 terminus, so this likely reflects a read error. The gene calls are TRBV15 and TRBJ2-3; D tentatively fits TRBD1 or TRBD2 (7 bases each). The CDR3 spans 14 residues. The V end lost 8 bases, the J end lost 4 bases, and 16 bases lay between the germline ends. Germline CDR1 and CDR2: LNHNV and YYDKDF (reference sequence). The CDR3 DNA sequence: TGTGCCACCGCAGGGGGGGGCGGAGCAGATACGCAGTATCTT. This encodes CATAGGGGADTQYL.

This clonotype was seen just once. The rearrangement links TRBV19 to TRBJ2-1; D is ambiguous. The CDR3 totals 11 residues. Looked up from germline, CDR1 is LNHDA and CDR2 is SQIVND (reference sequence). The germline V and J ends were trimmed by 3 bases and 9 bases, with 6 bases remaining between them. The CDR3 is CASSMNVEQFF. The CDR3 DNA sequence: TGTGCCAGTAGTATGAATGTTGAGCAGTTCTTC.

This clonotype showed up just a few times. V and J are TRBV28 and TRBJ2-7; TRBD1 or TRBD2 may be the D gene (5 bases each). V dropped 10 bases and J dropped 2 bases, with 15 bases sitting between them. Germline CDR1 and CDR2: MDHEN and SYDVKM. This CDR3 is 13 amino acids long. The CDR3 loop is CAITPGRAYEQYF. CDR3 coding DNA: TGTGCCATTACACCGGGACGGGCCTACGAGCAGTACTTC.

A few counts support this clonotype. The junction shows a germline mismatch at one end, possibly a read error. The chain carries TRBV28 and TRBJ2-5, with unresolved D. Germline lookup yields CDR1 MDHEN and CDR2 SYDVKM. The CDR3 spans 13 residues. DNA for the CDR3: TGTGCCAGCAGACTTCGTCGCCAAGGGACCCAGTACTTC. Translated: CASRLRRQGTQYF. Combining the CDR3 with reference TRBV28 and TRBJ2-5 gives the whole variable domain DVKVTQSSRYLVKRTGEKVFLECVQDMDHENMFWYRQDPGLGLRLIYFSYDVKMKEKGDIPEGYSVSREKKERFSLILESASTNQTSMYLCASRLRRQGTQYFGPGTRLLVL.

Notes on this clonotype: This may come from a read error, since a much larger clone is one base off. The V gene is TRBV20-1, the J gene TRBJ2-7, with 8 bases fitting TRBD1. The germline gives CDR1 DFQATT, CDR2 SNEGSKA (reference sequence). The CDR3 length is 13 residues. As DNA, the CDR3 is TGCAGTACTGTGGACAGGGAAACCTACGAGCAGCACTTC. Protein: CSTVDRETYEQHF.

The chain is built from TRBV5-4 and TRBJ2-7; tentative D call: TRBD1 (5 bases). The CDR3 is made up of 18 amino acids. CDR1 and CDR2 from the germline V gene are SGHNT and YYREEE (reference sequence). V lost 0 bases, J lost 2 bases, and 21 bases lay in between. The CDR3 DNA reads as TGTGCCAGCAGCTTGGGGGTCCCTACAGGAAGAATAACCTACGAGCAGTACTTC. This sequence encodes CASSLGVPTGRITYEQYF.

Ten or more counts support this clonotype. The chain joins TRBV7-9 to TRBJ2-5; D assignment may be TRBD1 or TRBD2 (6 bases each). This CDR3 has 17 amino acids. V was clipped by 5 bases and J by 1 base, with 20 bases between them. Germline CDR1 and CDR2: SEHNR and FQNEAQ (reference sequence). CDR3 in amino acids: CASSPFYGGAPQETQYF. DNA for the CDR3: TGTGCCAGCAGCCCCTTTTACGGGGGCGCCCCCCAAGAGACCCAGTACTTC.